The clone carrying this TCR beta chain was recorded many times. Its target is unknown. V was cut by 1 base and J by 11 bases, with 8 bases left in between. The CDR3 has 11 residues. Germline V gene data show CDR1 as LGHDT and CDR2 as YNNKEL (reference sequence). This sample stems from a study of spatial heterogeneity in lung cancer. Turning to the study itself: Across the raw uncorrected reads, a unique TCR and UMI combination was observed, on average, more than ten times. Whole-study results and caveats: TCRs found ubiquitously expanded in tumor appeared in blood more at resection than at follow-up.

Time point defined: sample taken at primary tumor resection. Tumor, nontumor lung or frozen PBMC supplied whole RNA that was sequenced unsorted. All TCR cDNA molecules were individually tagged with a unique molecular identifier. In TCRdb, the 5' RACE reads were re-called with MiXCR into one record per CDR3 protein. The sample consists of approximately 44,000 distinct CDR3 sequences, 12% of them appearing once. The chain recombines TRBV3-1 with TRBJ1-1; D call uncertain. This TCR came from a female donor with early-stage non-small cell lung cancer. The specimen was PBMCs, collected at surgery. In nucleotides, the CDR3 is TGTGCCAGCAGCCAAGGGTCCCGGGCTTTCTTT. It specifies CASSQGSRAFF. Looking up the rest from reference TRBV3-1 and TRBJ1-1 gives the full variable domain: DTAVSQTPKYLVTQMGNDKSIKCEQNLGHDTMYWYKQDSKKFLKIMFSYNNKELIINETVPNRFSPKSPDKAHLNLHINSLELGDSAVYFCASSQGSRAFFGQGTRLTVV.